These 29 T cell receptor beta chains originate from one sample sequenced in a study. In TCRdb, the RT-PCR reads were re-called with MiXCR into one record per CDR3 protein. Seen here are more than 550,000 distinct CDR3 sequences, 14% observed once, and the top ten hold 3.6%. Input material: memory CD4+ T cells from blood. The receptors were sampled from a female donor in good health, serving as a healthy control.

This clonotype was detected only a few times. The chain is built from TRBV5-1 and TRBJ1-1; 8 bases line up with TRBD1. This CDR3 region has 14 residues. Trimming took 3 bases from V and 1 from J; bases not matched to a gene: 2. CDR1 SGHRS and CDR2 YFSETQ come from the germline V gene. CDR3 in DNA: TGCGCCAGCAGCTCGACAGGGGCGAACACTGAAGCTTTCTTT. Translation gives CASSSTGANTEAFF.

At least ten counts were recorded for this clonotype. V and J are TRBV27 and TRBJ1-6; D call uncertain. The CDR3 spans 15 residues. Germline CDR1 is MNHEY and CDR2 is SMNVEV (reference sequence). V gave up 2 bases and J gave up 2 bases, with 7 bases separating them. CDR3 region: CASSLHITYNSPLHF. The DNA of the CDR3 is TGTGCCAGCAGTTTACACATAACCTATAATTCACCCCTCCACTTT.

Ten or more counts support this clonotype. V usage is TRBV6-1 and J usage is TRBJ2-7, with a possible D match to TRBD2 (6 bases). The CDR3 totals 15 residues. V was clipped by 4 bases and J by 0 bases, with 13 bases between them. CDR1 and CDR2 (germline): MNHNS, SASEGT. The CDR3 DNA sequence: TGTGCCAGCAGTGTTAGCGGAATCGACTCCTACGAGCAGTACTTC. Amino acids: CASSVSGIDSYEQYF.

The V gene is TRBV20-1, the J gene TRBJ2-3, with D hard to call. Germline CDR1 reads DFQATT; CDR2 reads SNEGSKA (reference sequence). The V end lost 6 bases, the J end lost 4 bases, and 14 bases lay between the germline ends. The CDR3 runs to 13 residues. The CDR3 loop is CSARYGSPDTQYF. The CDR3 nucleotides read TGCAGTGCCCGCTACGGGTCCCCAGATACGCAGTATTTT.

This clonotype occurred many times. The rearrangement joins TRBV10-3 to TRBJ1-2; D remains unclear. The CDR3 sequence is 16 residues long. The V and J ends lost 5 bases and 0 bases respectively, with 16 bases between them. In germline, CDR1 is ENHRY, CDR2 SYGVKD. DNA for the CDR3: TGTGCCATCAGTCCCTCTAGGGAAGCAGCTAACTATGGCTACACCTTC. Encoded protein: CAISPSREAANYGYTF.

This chain links TRBV24-1 with TRBJ2-1; 15 bases match TRBD2. CDR3 length: 17 amino acids. V shed 3 bases, J shed 6 bases, and the junction held 5 bases outside the gene matches. Germline values: CDR1 KGHDR, CDR2 SFDVKD. CDR3 DNA: TGTGCCACCAGTGATGACGGACTAGCGGGAGGGGTCAATGAGCAGTTCTTC. Translating it yields CATSDDGLAGGVNEQFF.

This clonotype was counted only a few times. This sequence joins TRBV15 and TRBJ1-1, with no clear D. Trimming took 0 bases from V and 11 from J, leaving 16 bases between them. Germline V gene data show CDR1 as LNHNV and CDR2 as YYDKDF (reference sequence). This CDR3 is 14 amino acids long. CDR3 loop: CATSRDREENGAFF. In nucleotides, the CDR3 is TGTGCCACCAGCAGAGATCGGGAAGAGAATGGGGCTTTCTTT. The whole variable domain, filled in from reference TRBV15 and TRBJ1-1, reads DAMVIQNPRYQVTQFGKPVTLSCSQTLNHNVMYWYQQKSSQAPKLLFHYYDKDFNNEADTPDNFQSRRPNTSFCFLDIRSPGLGDTAMYLCATSRDREENGAFFGQGTRLTVV.

The chain employs TRBV7-8 and TRBJ1-1, with D uncertain. Germline V gene lookup returns CDR1 SGHVS and CDR2 FQNEAQ. The CDR3 spans 15 residues. V dropped 5 bases and J dropped 1 base, with 14 bases sitting between them. The CDR3 reads CASSPLPGSNTEAFF. The CDR3 DNA follows: TGTGCCAGCAGCCCCCTCCCGGGATCGAACACTGAAGCTTTCTTT.

There are a few counts of this clonotype. This chain connects TRBV20-1 to TRBJ2-3; D possibly matches TRBD1 or TRBD2 (5 bases each). The germline gives CDR1 DFQATT, CDR2 SNEGSKA (reference sequence). This CDR3 spans 16 amino acids. V was pared by 0 bases and J by 6 bases, with 19 bases between. This chain's CDR3 is CSARDIEGKYYDTQYF. The CDR3 nucleotides are TGCAGTGCTAGAGATATCGAGGGGAAGTATTATGATACGCAGTATTTT.

This clonotype was detected a few times. The gene calls are TRBV5-4 and TRBJ1-2; 9 bases fit TRBD1. The ends lost 2 bases at V and 8 bases at J; junction bases unmatched: 7. CDR3 length: 14 amino acids. Per the germline V gene, CDR1 is SGHNT and CDR2 is YYREEE (reference sequence). The CDR3 region is CASSLQGAAWGYTF. The CDR3 DNA is TGTGCCAGCAGCTTACAGGGGGCTGCTTGGGGCTACACCTTC. Supplemented by reference TRBV5-4 and TRBJ1-2, the full variable domain reads ETGVTQSPTHLIKTRGQQVTLRCSSQSGHNTVSWYQQALGQGPQFIFQYYREEENGRGNFPPRFSGLQFPNYSSELNVNALELDDSALYLCASSLQGAAWGYTFGSGTRLTVV.

The rearrangement uses TRBV5-1 and TRBJ2-3, with a weak D call TRBD1 (6 bases). Trimming cost V 8 bases and J 5 bases, with 18 bases left between them. The CDR3 length is 14 residues. In germline, CDR1 is SGHRS, CDR2 YFSETQ. The CDR3 is CASRPQGQIDTQYF. CDR3 DNA: TGCGCCAGTCGGCCGCAGGGACAAATAGATACGCAGTATTTT.

This clonotype was found many times. The V and J genes are TRBV12-3 or TRBV12-4 and TRBJ1-6; the match to TRBD1 covers 7 bases. The CDR3 is 15 amino acids. V shed 3 bases and J 7 bases; nucleotides not matched to a gene: 6. The chain's CDR3 is CASSFIGRGNSPLHF. CDR3 sequence (DNA): TGTGCCAGCAGTTTTATTGGCAGGGGGAATTCACCCCTCCACTTT.

This clonotype appeared many times. The chain uses TRBV29-1 and TRBJ2-3; 9 bases agree with TRBD1. Losses at the gene ends were 4 bases for V and 5 bases for J; bases not matched to a gene: 4. The germline gives CDR1 SQVTM, CDR2 ANQGSEA. CDR3 length equals 13 residues. The CDR3 loop reads CSVGTGVGDTQYF. The CDR3 DNA is TGCAGCGTTGGGACAGGGGTGGGAGATACGCAGTATTTT.

This clonotype was seen more than once but under ten times. CDR3 region: CASSVRVGEKLFF. The CDR3 coding sequence is TGTGCCAGCAGCGTAAGGGTGGGGGAAAAACTGTTTTTT. The chain combines TRBV4-2 with TRBJ1-4; D uncertain. Germline CDR1 is LGHNA and CDR2 is YNFKEQ. The ends were cut back, 5 bases at V and 8 bases at J, with 12 bases in the middle. This CDR3 contains 13 residues.

This clonotype turned up a few times. V is TRBV5-1 and J is TRBJ1-1, with 10 bases aligning to TRBD1. Germline V gene data show CDR1 as SGHRS and CDR2 as YFSETQ. The CDR3 runs 15 residues. The trim removed 4 bases at V and 5 bases at J, leaving 8 bases unmatched. This CDR3 reads CASSGDGTGETEAFF. DNA for the CDR3: TGCGCCAGCAGCGGAGACGGGACAGGGGAGACTGAAGCTTTCTTT.

The V and J genes are TRBV6-2 or TRBV6-3 and TRBJ2-3; perhaps TRBD2 as D (7 bases). V was shortened by 6 bases and J by 5 bases, with 15 bases between the two germline ends. CDR3 length equals 14 residues. Germline CDR1 MNHEY, CDR2 SVGEGT. The CDR3 nucleotides are TGTGCCAGCAGCAAAGGGGGGGTTGAAGATACGCAGTATTTT. Translated, it gives CASSKGGVEDTQYF.

This clonotype has more than one count but fewer than ten. This chain joins TRBV3-1 and TRBJ2-5; 7 nucleotides line up with TRBD2. The CDR3 consists of 13 residues. Germline V CDR1 and CDR2: LGHDT, YNNKEL (reference sequence). V shed 11 bases, J shed 8 bases, and the junction held 14 bases outside the gene matches. The CDR3: CAFQERGAGTQYF. For the CDR3, the DNA is TGTGCCTTTCAGGAGCGGGGCGCAGGAACCCAGTACTTC.

The table lists this clonotype with many counts. This chain uses TRBV24-1 with TRBJ1-2, with TRBD1 matching over 8 bases. The CDR3 spans 16 residues. Germline V gene data show CDR1 as KGHDR and CDR2 as SFDVKD. The V gene end was trimmed by 3 bases and the J gene end by 3 bases; junction bases not matched to a gene: 8. Written as DNA, the CDR3 is TGTGCCACCAGTGATCCTTCCGGGACAGGCGACTATGGCTACACCTTC. This gives the protein CATSDPSGTGDYGYTF.

The V and J genes are TRBV6-1 and TRBJ2-7; D is possibly TRBD1 (5 bases). V lost 5 bases to trimming and J lost 5 bases, with 19 bases between them. Germline V CDR1 and CDR2: MNHNS, SASEGT. The CDR3 loop spans 15 amino acids. CDR3 nucleotide sequence: TGTGCCAGCAGTCCTGTGACCCAGGGCACCCACGAGCAGTACTTC. Encoded protein: CASSPVTQGTHEQYF.

The V call is TRBV5-1, the J call TRBJ2-5, with a weak D call TRBD1 (6 bases). The ends were cut back, 6 bases at V and 0 bases at J, with 21 bases in the middle. Germline CDR1 SGHRS, CDR2 YFSETQ. This CDR3 has 17 residues. The CDR3 DNA follows: TGCGCCAGCAAACCATCCCCCGACAGGACCTACCAAGAGACCCAGTACTTC. Its protein is CASKPSPDRTYQETQYF.

This clonotype appeared a single time. This chain uses TRBV28 with TRBJ2-3; 9 bases are shared with TRBD2. This CDR3 is built from 17 residues. Germline CDR1 is MDHEN and CDR2 is SYDVKM. The V and J ends lost 3 bases and 1 base, in that order; junction bases with no gene match: 8. Here the CDR3 reads CASSFKEREERTDTQYF. DNA for the CDR3: TGTGCCAGCAGTTTTAAAGAGCGGGAGGAGCGCACAGATACGCAGTATTTT.

This clonotype was recorded at least ten times. The genes are TRBV29-1 and TRBJ1-1; no clear D. V was pared by 4 bases and J by 0 bases, with 6 bases between. From germline, CDR1 is SQVTM and CDR2 ANQGSEA. The CDR3 covers 12 residues. CDR3 coding DNA: TGCAGCGTTGTCCAGTTGAACACTGAAGCTTTCTTT. Translating gives CSVVQLNTEAFF.

In this sample, this clonotype turned up a few times. The V call is TRBV7-9, the J call TRBJ2-7, with TRBD2 matching 9 bases. Germline loops: CDR1 SEHNR, CDR2 FQNEAQ (reference sequence). CDR3 length equals 14 residues. Trimming took 7 bases from V and 6 from J; bases not matched to a gene: 10. This chain's CDR3 is CASTPGAGGFEQYF. CDR3 DNA sequence: TGTGCCAGCACCCCAGGGGCGGGGGGGTTCGAGCAGTACTTC.

This clonotype occurred many times. This chain joins TRBV7-9 and TRBJ2-3, with 8 bases that match TRBD1. In germline, CDR1 is SEHNR, CDR2 FQNEAQ (reference sequence). The CDR3 sequence is 15 residues long. Germline trimming cut 2 bases from V and 1 base from J; bases unmatched to any gene: 2. CDR3 DNA: TGTGCCAGCAGCTTAATGGGACAGGGCACAGATACGCAGTATTTT. Residues: CASSLMGQGTDTQYF.

This clonotype was counted between two and nine times. The chain carries TRBV9 and TRBJ1-6; D is possibly TRBD1 (6 bases). The CDR3 runs 16 residues. Deletions cut 0 bases from V and 8 bases from J, with 15 bases between. CDR1 and CDR2 (germline): SGDLS, YYNGEE. The CDR3 loop is CASSVGGNRVDSPLHF. As DNA, the CDR3 is TGTGCCAGCAGCGTAGGGGGGAACAGGGTGGATTCACCCCTCCACTTT.

The gene calls are TRBV27 and TRBJ2-7, with 9 bases matching TRBD1. Germline assignment: CDR1 MNHEY and CDR2 SMNVEV (reference sequence). This CDR3 has 15 residues. The trim removed 7 bases at V and 4 bases at J, leaving 11 bases unmatched. The CDR3: CASTSVTGGKYEQYF. The CDR3, as DNA: TGTGCCAGCACTTCGGTGACAGGGGGGAAGTACGAGCAGTACTTC.

This clonotype was counted ten times or more. The V call is TRBV20-1, the J call TRBJ2-5, with 8 bases lining up with TRBD2. The CDR3 has 14 amino acids. Germline lookup yields CDR1 DFQATT and CDR2 SNEGSKA (reference sequence). The CDR3 DNA reads as TGCAGGACCGCTAAAGCGGGAGTCACAGAGACCCAGTACTTC. It is translated as CRTAKAGVTETQYF.

This clonotype was detected only a few times. The chain uses TRBV24-1 and TRBJ2-3, with 8 bases fitting TRBD1. V was clipped by 4 bases and J by 5 bases; unmatched bases: 7. This CDR3 is 15 amino acids long. Germline V lookup: CDR1 KGHDR, CDR2 SFDVKD. Here the CDR3 reads CATSDYGQGRDTQYF. CDR3 in DNA: TGTGCCACCAGTGACTACGGACAGGGACGAGATACGCAGTATTTT.

The chain joins TRBV7-9 to TRBJ1-1; D is ambiguous. The V and J ends lost 10 bases and 0 bases respectively, with 33 bases between them. Germline V gene lookup returns CDR1 SEHNR and CDR2 FQNEAQ (reference sequence). The CDR3 extends over 20 amino acids. As DNA, the CDR3 is TGTGCCACCGGCCTTAGCAGGAGCACGGGGAGGCGAGGCATGAACACTGAAGCTTTCTTT. It encodes CATGLSRSTGRRGMNTEAFF. Filled out from reference TRBV7-9 and TRBJ1-1, the complete variable domain reads DTGVSQNPRHKITKRGQNVTFRCDPISEHNRLYWYRQTLGQGPEFLTYFQNEAQLEKSRLLSDRFSAERPKGSFSTLEIQRTEQGDSAMYLCATGLSRSTGRRGMNTEAFFGQGTRLTVV.